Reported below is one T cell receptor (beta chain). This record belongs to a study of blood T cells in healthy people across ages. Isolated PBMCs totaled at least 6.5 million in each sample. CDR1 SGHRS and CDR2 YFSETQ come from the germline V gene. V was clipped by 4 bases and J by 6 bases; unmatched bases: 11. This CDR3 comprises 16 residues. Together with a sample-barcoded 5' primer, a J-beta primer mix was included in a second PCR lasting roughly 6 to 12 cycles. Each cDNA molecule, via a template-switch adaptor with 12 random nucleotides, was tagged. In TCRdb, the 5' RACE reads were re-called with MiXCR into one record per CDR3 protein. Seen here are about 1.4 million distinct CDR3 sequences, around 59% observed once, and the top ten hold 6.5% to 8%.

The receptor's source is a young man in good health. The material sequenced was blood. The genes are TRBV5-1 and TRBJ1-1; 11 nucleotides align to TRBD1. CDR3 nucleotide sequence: TGCGCCAGCAGCGTCCGGGACAGGGGGGTCTGGGCTGAAGCTTTCTTT. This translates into CASSVRDRGVWAEAFF.